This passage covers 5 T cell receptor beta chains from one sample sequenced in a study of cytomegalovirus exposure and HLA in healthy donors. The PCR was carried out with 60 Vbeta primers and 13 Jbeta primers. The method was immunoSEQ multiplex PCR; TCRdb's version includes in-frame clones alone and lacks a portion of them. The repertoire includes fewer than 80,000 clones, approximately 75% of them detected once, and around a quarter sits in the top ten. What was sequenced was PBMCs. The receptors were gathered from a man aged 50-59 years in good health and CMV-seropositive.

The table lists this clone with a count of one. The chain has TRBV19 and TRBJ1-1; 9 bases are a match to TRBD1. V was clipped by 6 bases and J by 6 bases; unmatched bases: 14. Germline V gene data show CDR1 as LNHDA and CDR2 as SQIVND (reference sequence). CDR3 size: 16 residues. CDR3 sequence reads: CASSNRGRRGVAEAFF. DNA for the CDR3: TGTGCCAGTAGCAACAGGGGGCGCAGGGGGGTGGCTGAAGCTTTCTTT.

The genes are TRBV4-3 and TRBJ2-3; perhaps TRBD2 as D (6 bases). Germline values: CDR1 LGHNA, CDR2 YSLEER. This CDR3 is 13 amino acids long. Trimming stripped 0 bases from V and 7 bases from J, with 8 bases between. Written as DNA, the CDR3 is TGCGCCAGCAGCCAAGAAGGGAGGAATACGCAGTATTTT. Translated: CASSQEGRNTQYF.

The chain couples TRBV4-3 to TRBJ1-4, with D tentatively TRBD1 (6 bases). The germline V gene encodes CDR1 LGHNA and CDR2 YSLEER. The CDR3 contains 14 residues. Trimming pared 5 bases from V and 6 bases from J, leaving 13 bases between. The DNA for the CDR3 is TGCGCCAGCAGCAAACAGGGAGGGGATGAAAAACTGTTTTTT. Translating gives CASSKQGGDEKLFF.

CDR3 coding DNA: TGCGCCAGCAGCTCGAGTCTAGCGGGGGTCACCGGGGAGCTGTTTTTT. It is translated as CASSSSLAGVTGELFF. The gene calls are TRBV4-3 and TRBJ2-2; 10 nucleotides match TRBD2. The CDR3 spans 16 residues. With V trimmed by 5 bases and J by 4 bases, 7 bases remained unmatched. Germline CDR1 and CDR2: LGHNA and YSLEER.

CDR3 sequence (DNA): TGTGCCAGTAGGGCCTGGGACAGGGGAGGCTACACCTTC. Protein product: CASRAWDRGGYTF. The chain combines TRBV19 with TRBJ1-2, with 10 bases lining up with TRBD1. The CDR3 totals 13 residues. V shed 6 bases and J 8 bases; nucleotides not matched to a gene: 6. Germline CDR1 reads LNHDA; CDR2 reads SQIVND (reference sequence).